The 8 T cell receptor beta chains below come from one sample, sequenced in a study of shared clonotypes between healthy human individuals. As defined, naive CD8 cells were CD45RO-negative and positively selected for CCR7, with terminally differentiated effector memory CD45RA+ cells excluded. The data were produced by immunoSEQ multiplex PCR, yet TCRdb's version contains in-frame clones alone and is incomplete. The sample records about 2.1 million clones, 93% being singletons. The specimen was naive CD8+ T cells from PBMCs. Source of these receptors: a man in his late teens or twenties in good health. Some clones in this sample may be carry-over from other donors' samples.

Only one count was recorded for this clone. The chain combines TRBV10-1 with TRBJ2-1, with unresolved D. The CDR3 extends over 12 amino acids. V lost 2 bases and J 9 bases, leaving 8 bases between the germline ends. The germline gives CDR1 WNHNN, CDR2 SYGVQD (reference sequence). In nucleotides, the CDR3 is TGCGCCAGCAGTGAGAGAGTGGGTGAGCAGTTCTTC. This encodes CASSERVGEQFF.

The V and J genes are TRBV11-2 and TRBJ2-7; no clear D. V was pared by 2 bases and J by 3 bases, with 5 bases between. The CDR3 has 12 amino acids. Germline CDR1 reads SGHAT; CDR2 reads FQNNGV. The CDR3 DNA reads TGTGCCAGCAGCTTATACGTCTACGAGCAGTACTTC. This codes for CASSLYVYEQYF.

V and J are TRBV7-9 and TRBJ2-3, with no clear D. The CDR3 extends over 13 amino acids. Looked up from germline, CDR1 is SEHNR and CDR2 is FQNEAQ (reference sequence). V lost 4 bases and J lost 0, with 5 bases in between. The CDR3 sequence: CASSSPSTDTQYF. CDR3 nucleotides: TGTGCCAGCAGCTCCCCTAGCACAGATACGCAGTATTTT. The variable domain in full, with the rest retrieved from reference TRBV7-9 and TRBJ2-3, is DTGVSQNPRHKITKRGQNVTFRCDPISEHNRLYWYRQTLGQGPEFLTYFQNEAQLEKSRLLSDRFSAERPKGSFSTLEIQRTEQGDSAMYLCASSSPSTDTQYFGPGTRLTVL.

This clone was recorded once. The CDR3 reads CSARNDGTQYF. In DNA, the CDR3 is TGCAGTGCCCGAAACGACGGTACGCAGTATTTT. The chain recombines TRBV20-1 with TRBJ2-3; D is unresolved. This CDR3 has 11 residues. V lost 6 bases and J 8 bases, leaving 12 bases between the germline ends. The germline V gene encodes CDR1 DFQATT and CDR2 SNEGSKA (reference sequence).

This clone was found once. The V call is TRBV5-1, the J call TRBJ2-1; a possible D gene is TRBD2 (5 bases). In germline, CDR1 is SGHRS, CDR2 YFSETQ. Between the trimmed V and J ends, which lost 3 bases and 5 bases, there was a span of 15 bases. This CDR3 contains 15 residues. The CDR3 DNA reads TGCGCCAGCAGCTGGAGCGGAGGAATGCACAATGAGCAGTTCTTC. It encodes CASSWSGGMHNEQFF.

This clone was picked up one time. The chain carries TRBV9 and TRBJ1-2, with 8 nucleotides matching TRBD1. Looked up from germline, CDR1 is SGDLS and CDR2 is YYNGEE. The CDR3 extends over 13 amino acids. The trim removed 3 bases at V and 2 bases at J, leaving 0 bases unmatched. This CDR3 reads CASSGQGNYGYTF. CDR3 in DNA: TGTGCCAGCAGCGGACAGGGGAACTATGGCTACACCTTC.

This chain links TRBV9 with TRBJ2-1, with 7 positions matching TRBD1. Losses at the gene ends were 3 bases for V and 6 bases for J; bases not matched to a gene: 12. The germline gives CDR1 SGDLS, CDR2 YYNGEE. This CDR3 region has 16 residues. The CDR3 sequence: CASSALGGAPTNEQFF. The CDR3, as DNA: TGTGCCAGCAGCGCACTAGGGGGCGCACCCACCAATGAGCAGTTCTTC. The variable domain in full, completed from reference TRBV9 and TRBJ2-1, reads DSGVTQTPKHLITATGQRVTLRCSPRSGDLSVYWYQQSLDQGLQFLIQYYNGEERAKGNILERFSAQQFPDLHSELNLSSLELGDSALYFCASSALGGAPTNEQFFGPGTRLTVL.

The rearrangement uses TRBV27 and TRBJ1-3, with 8 bases aligning to TRBD1. The CDR3 has 15 amino acids. The germline gives CDR1 MNHEY, CDR2 SMNVEV (reference sequence). V lost 6 bases and J lost 0; bases outside the gene matches: 4. This CDR3 is CASRGTGSSGNTIYF. DNA of the CDR3: TGTGCCAGCAGAGGGACAGGCTCCTCTGGAAACACCATATATTTT.